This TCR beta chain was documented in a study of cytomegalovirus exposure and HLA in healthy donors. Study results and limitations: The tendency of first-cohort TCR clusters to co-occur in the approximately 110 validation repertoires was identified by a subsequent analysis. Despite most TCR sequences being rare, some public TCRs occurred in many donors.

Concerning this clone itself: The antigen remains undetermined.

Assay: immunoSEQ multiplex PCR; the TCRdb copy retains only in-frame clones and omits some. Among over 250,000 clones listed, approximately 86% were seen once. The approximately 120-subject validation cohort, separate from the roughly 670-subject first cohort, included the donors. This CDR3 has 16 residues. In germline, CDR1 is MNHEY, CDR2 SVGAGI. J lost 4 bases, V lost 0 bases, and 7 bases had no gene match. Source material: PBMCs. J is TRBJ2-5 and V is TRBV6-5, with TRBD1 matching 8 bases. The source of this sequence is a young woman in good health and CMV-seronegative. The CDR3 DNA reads TGTGCCAGCAGTTACTCGAGGATTGGACAGGGAGAGACCCAGTACTTC. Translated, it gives CASSYSRIGQGETQYF.